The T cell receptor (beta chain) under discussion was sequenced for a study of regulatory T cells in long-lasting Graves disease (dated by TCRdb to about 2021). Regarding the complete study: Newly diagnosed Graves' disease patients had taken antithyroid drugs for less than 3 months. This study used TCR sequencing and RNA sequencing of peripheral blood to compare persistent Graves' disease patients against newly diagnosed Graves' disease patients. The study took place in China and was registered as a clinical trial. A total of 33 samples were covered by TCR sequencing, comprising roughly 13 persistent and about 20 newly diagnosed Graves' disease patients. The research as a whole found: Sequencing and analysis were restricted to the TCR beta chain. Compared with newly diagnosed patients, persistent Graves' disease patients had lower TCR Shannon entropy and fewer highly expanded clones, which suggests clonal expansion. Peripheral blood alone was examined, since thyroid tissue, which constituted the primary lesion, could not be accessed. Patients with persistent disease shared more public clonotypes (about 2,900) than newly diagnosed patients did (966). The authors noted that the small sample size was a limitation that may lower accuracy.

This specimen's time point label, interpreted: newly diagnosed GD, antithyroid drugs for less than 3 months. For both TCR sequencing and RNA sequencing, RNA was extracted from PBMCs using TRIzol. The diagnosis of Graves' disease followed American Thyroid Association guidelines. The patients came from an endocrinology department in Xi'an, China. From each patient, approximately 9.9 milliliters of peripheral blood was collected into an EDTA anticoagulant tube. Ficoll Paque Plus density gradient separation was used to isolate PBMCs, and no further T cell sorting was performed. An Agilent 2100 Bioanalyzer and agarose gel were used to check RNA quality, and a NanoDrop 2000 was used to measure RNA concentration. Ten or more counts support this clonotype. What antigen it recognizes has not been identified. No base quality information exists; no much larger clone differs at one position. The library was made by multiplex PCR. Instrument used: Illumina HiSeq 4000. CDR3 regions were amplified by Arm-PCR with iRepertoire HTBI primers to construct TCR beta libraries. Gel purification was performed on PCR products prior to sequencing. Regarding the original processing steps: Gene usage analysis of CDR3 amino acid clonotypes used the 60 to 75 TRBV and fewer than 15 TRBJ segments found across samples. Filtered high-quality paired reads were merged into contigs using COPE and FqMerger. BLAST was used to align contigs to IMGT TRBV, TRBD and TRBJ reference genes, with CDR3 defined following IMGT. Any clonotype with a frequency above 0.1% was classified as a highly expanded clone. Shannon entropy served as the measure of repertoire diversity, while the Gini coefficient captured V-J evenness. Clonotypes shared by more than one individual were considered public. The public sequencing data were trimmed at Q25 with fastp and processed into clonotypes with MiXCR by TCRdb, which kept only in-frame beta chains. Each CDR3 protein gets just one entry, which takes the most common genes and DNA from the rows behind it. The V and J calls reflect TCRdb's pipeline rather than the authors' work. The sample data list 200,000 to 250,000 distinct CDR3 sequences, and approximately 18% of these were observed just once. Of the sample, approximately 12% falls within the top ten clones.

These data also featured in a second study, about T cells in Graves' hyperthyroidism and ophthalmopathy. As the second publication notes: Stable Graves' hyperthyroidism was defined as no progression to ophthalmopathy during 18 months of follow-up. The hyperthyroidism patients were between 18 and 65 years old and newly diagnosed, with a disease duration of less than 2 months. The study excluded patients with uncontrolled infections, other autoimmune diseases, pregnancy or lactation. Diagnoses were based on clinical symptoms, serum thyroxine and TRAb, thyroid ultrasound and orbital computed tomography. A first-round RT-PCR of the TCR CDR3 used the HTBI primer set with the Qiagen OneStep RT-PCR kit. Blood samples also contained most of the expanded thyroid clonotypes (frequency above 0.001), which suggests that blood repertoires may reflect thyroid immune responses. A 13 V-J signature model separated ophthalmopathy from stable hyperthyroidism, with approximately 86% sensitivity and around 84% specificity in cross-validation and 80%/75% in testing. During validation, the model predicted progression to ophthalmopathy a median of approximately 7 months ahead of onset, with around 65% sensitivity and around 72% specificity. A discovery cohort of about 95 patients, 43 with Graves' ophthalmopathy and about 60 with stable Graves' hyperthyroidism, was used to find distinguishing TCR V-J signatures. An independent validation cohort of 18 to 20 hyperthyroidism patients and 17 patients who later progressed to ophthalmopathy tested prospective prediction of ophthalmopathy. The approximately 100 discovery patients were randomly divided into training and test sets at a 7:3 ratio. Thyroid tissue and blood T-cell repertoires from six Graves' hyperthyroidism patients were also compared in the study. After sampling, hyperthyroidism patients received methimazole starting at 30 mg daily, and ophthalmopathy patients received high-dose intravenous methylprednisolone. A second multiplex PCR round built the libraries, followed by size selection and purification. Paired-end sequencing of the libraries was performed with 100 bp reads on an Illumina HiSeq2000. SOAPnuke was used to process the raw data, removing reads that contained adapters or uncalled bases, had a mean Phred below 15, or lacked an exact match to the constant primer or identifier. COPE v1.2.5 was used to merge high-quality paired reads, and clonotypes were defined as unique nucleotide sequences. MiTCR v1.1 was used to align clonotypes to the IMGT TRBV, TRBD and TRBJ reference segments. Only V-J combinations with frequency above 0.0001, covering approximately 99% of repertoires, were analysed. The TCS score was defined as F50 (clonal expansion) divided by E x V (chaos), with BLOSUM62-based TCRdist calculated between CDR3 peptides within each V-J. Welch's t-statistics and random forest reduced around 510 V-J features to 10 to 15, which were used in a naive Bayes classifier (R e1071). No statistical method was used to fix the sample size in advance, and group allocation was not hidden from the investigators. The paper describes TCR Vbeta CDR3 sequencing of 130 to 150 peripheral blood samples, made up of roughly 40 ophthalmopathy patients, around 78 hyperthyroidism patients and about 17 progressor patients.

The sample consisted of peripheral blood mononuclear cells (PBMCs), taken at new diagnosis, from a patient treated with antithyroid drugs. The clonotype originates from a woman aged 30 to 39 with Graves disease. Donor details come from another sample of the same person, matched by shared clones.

Read as DNA, the sequence is TGTGCCAGCAGATCCACCGGGGAGCTGTTTTTT. Its translation is CASRSTGELFF. The chain employs TRBV2 and TRBJ2-2; the D segment cannot be called with confidence. For CDR1 and CDR2, the germline V gene lists SNHLY and FYNNEI. Spanning cysteine to phenylalanine, the CDR3 consists of 11 amino acids. Of the read, only the CDR3 DNA is kept; its 33 bases are in frame from base 1. V is cut by 6 bases and J by 4 bases, and the space between the germline ends is 3 bases.